Each of the 30 T cell receptor beta chains below was sequenced from the same sample in a study of blood T cell repertoires in COVID-19. The assay was immunoSEQ multiplex PCR, and TCRdb's table has in-frame clones only and misses some. The data show around 220,000 clones, with more than 85% seen just once and roughly 10% held by the top ten. The sample consisted of peripheral blood. These receptors came from a woman aged 45 to 65 with COVID-19, enrolled during active disease.

The chain links TRBV11-3 to TRBJ1-1, with TRBD1 as a possible D gene (5 bases). The germline gives CDR1 SGHNT, CDR2 YENEEA. This CDR3 has 15 residues. The ends were cut back, 0 bases at V and 0 bases at J, with 8 bases in the middle. Written as DNA, the CDR3 is TGTGCCAGCAGCTTAGAGGGGCGGATGAACACTGAAGCTTTCTTT. It is translated as CASSLEGRMNTEAFF.

The chain couples TRBV28 to TRBJ1-1; D might be TRBD1 (5 bases). V lost 8 bases and J lost 1, with 14 bases in between. The germline CDR1 and CDR2 sequences are MDHEN and SYDVKM. The CDR3 runs 14 residues. The CDR3 reads CASFAAGGNTEAFF. Written as DNA, the CDR3 is TGTGCCAGCTTTGCAGCGGGGGGGAACACTGAAGCTTTCTTT.

V is TRBV13 and J is TRBJ1-2, with 12 bases that match TRBD1. The V segment lost 5 bases and the J segment 8 bases; nucleotides outside the gene matches: 9. Germline CDR1 and CDR2: PRHDT and FYEKMQ (reference sequence). The CDR3 runs 15 residues. The CDR3 nucleotides read TGTGCCAGCAGCGCATACCGGGACAGGGGGCGCGGCTACACCTTC. Translated, it gives CASSAYRDRGRGYTF.

This clone was detected only once. The V call is TRBV19, the J call TRBJ2-7; 7 bases line up with TRBD2. The J segment lost 7 bases and the V segment lost 4 bases, leaving 7 bases of the junction unmatched. Germline V lookup: CDR1 LNHDA, CDR2 SQIVND (reference sequence). The CDR3 length is 13 residues. The DNA of the CDR3 is TGTGCCAGTAGTAAGGTAACGGGGGGAGAGCAGTACTTC. This codes for CASSKVTGGEQYF.

The chain is built from TRBV6-4 and TRBJ2-3, with a possible D match to TRBD2 (6 bases). The length of the CDR3 is 13 residues. The germline CDR1 and CDR2 sequences are MRHNA and SNTAGT. V dropped 0 bases and J dropped 5 bases, with 6 bases sitting between them. The chain's CDR3 is CASSDSEGDTQYF. For the CDR3, the DNA is TGTGCCAGCAGTGACTCGGAGGGAGATACGCAGTATTTT.

The chain employs TRBV2 and TRBJ2-5, with TRBD2 matching over 9 bases. This CDR3 is 14 amino acids long. Germline V gene sequence: CDR1 SNHLY, CDR2 FYNNEI. With V trimmed by 3 bases and J by 5 bases, 4 bases remained unmatched. The CDR3 DNA is TGTGCCAGCAGTGACGCGGGGGGGATCGAGACCCAGTACTTC. It specifies CASSDAGGIETQYF.

This clone was picked up a small number of times. V is TRBV19 and J is TRBJ2-3; D possibly corresponds to TRBD1 (6 bases). The CDR3 extends over 13 amino acids. Germline CDR1 reads LNHDA; CDR2 reads SQIVND (reference sequence). V was cut by 9 bases and J by 4 bases, with 14 bases left in between. The CDR3 DNA reads as TGTGCCAGCCACGACAGGACCCCAGATACGCAGTATTTT. Residues: CASHDRTPDTQYF.

This clone was detected only a few times. The chain has TRBV5-5 and TRBJ2-3, with 10 bases matching TRBD1. CDR3 length: 15 residues. CDR1 is SGHKS and CDR2 is YYEKEE in the germline V gene (reference sequence). V trimming: 4 bases; J trimming: 4 bases; junction bases outside the gene matches: 6. DNA of the CDR3: TGTGCCAGCAGCCTTTCCGGACAGGGGGCAGATACGCAGTATTTT. This sequence encodes CASSLSGQGADTQYF.

The CDR3 DNA sequence: TGTGCCAGCAGCTTAACAGGGGCTGCTAATGAAAAACTGTTTTTT. Its translation: CASSLTGAANEKLFF. The J gene is TRBJ1-4, the V gene TRBV7-3; TRBD1 is a possible D gene (5 bases). The V end was cut by 0 bases, the J end by 3 bases, with 8 bases between. Per the germline V gene, CDR1 is SGHTA and CDR2 is FQGTGA. The CDR3 totals 15 residues.

This clone was seen a single time. The genes are TRBV11-1 and TRBJ1-2, with TRBD1 matching over 8 bases. The CDR3 spans 13 residues. With V trimmed by 3 bases and J by 3 bases, 0 bases remained unmatched. CDR1 is SGHAT and CDR2 is FQDESV in the germline V gene (reference sequence). The CDR3 DNA reads as TGTGCCAGCAGCTTGGGACAGGACTATGGCTACACCTTC. Translation gives CASSLGQDYGYTF.

This chain links TRBV2 with TRBJ2-3; the D gene is possibly TRBD2 (5 bases). V gave up 5 bases and J gave up 4 bases, with 22 bases separating them. The CDR3 is 17 residues long. CDR1 is SNHLY and CDR2 is FYNNEI in the germline V gene. Here the CDR3 DNA reads TGTGCCAGCAGTTTTTTGGGCCCGAGGGTCCTGGCAGATACGCAGTATTTT. Translation gives CASSFLGPRVLADTQYF.

The rearrangement links TRBV5-5 to TRBJ1-6, with 7 positions matching TRBD1. Germline assignment: CDR1 SGHKS and CDR2 YYEKEE (reference sequence). The V segment lost 0 bases and the J segment 0 bases; nucleotides outside the gene matches: 3. The CDR3 loop spans 17 amino acids. Written as DNA, the CDR3 is TGTGCCAGCAGCTTGGGGGACAGTGGCTCCTATAATTCACCCCTCCACTTT. Residues: CASSLGDSGSYNSPLHF.

V is TRBV6-5 and J is TRBJ1-1, with 7 nucleotides matching TRBD1. Trimming cost V 5 bases and J 0 bases; bases outside gene matches: 3. The germline gives CDR1 MNHEY, CDR2 SVGAGI. This CDR3 is 14 amino acids long. The CDR3 DNA reads as TGTGCCAGCAGTCGGGACAGTATGAACACTGAAGCTTTCTTT. Its protein product is CASSRDSMNTEAFF.

The V and J genes are TRBV6-5 and TRBJ1-6, with D possibly matching TRBD1 (5 bases). V was trimmed by 6 bases and J by 11 bases, leaving 14 bases between them. The germline V gene has CDR1 MNHEY and CDR2 SVGAGI. The CDR3 spans 13 residues. CDR3 amino acids: CASSSSPGTPLHF. The CDR3 DNA reads TGTGCCAGCAGCTCCTCCCCAGGGACACCCCTCCACTTT.

This chain joins TRBV5-6 and TRBJ2-7, with a possible D match to TRBD1 (6 bases). V shed 4 bases and J shed 4 bases, with 12 bases lying between them. The CDR3 loop spans 13 amino acids. The germline V gene has CDR1 SGHDT and CDR2 YYEEEE. CDR3 in amino acids: CASSIGRGYEQYV. Here the CDR3 DNA reads TGTGCCAGCAGCATTGGCAGGGGATACGAGCAGTACGTC.

The V gene is TRBV19, the J gene TRBJ1-2; D is undetermined. V was shortened by 4 bases and J by 2 bases, with 17 bases between the two germline ends. CDR1 LNHDA and CDR2 SQIVND come from the germline V gene (reference sequence). This CDR3 has 16 amino acids. This chain's CDR3 is CASSRGKLGPNYGYTF. The CDR3 DNA sequence: TGTGCCAGTAGTAGAGGTAAACTAGGACCAAACTATGGCTACACCTTC. Combining the CDR3 with reference TRBV19 and TRBJ1-2 gives the whole variable domain DGGITQSPKYLFRKEGQNVTLSCEQNLNHDAMYWYRQDPGQGLRLIYYSQIVNDFQKGDIAEGYSVSREKKESFPLTVTSAQKNPTAFYLCASSRGKLGPNYGYTFGSGTRLTVV.

The chain is built from TRBV3-1 (or the pseudogene TRBV3-2) and TRBJ2-5; 12 nucleotides line up with TRBD2. Trimming cost V 5 bases and J 2 bases; bases outside gene matches: 12. The CDR3 has 18 residues. CDR1 and CDR2 from the germline V gene are LGHDT and YNNKEL (reference sequence). The CDR3 sequence: CASSYPGTSGPLQETQYF. In nucleotides, the CDR3 is TGTGCCAGCAGCTACCCCGGGACTAGCGGGCCGCTTCAAGAGACCCAGTACTTC.

The rearrangement uses TRBV19 and TRBJ2-1, with 9 bases aligning to TRBD2. Germline trimming cut 5 bases from V and 6 bases from J; bases unmatched to any gene: 5. CDR1 is LNHDA, CDR2 SQIVND, per germline (reference sequence). The CDR3 runs 14 residues. CDR3 amino acids: CASSYSGGINEQFF. In DNA, the CDR3 is TGTGCCAGTAGTTACAGCGGGGGGATCAATGAGCAGTTCTTC.

A few counts support this clone. Other DNA sequences from this sample encode an identical CDR3 as well. J is TRBJ2-5 and V is TRBV10-1, with 8 bases lining up with TRBD1. The germline V gene has CDR1 WNHNN and CDR2 SYGVQD (reference sequence). V gave up 5 bases and J gave up 4 bases; unmatched junction bases: 6. The CDR3 consists of 14 residues. Written as DNA, the CDR3 is TGCGCCAGCAGTCCGGACAGGGCAGGAGAGACCCAGTACTTC. The encoded protein is CASSPDRAGETQYF.

The chain carries TRBV5-8 and TRBJ2-1; 8 nucleotides agree with TRBD1. The ends lost 4 bases at V and 6 bases at J; junction bases unmatched: 9. In germline, CDR1 is SGHTS, CDR2 YDEGEE. CDR3 length: 15 amino acids. CDR3 amino acids: CASSMGRQGFNEQFF. The DNA of the CDR3 is TGTGCCAGCAGCATGGGGCGACAGGGGTTCAATGAGCAGTTCTTC.

The rearrangement links TRBV6-6 to TRBJ2-6, with a possible D match to TRBD1 (5 bases). Germline V CDR1 and CDR2: MNHNY, SVGAGI (reference sequence). The CDR3 is 15 amino acids. The V gene lost 6 bases and the J gene lost 1 base, with 10 bases spanning the gap. CDR3 sequence (DNA): TGTGCCAGCAGCCACGACAGATCTGGGGCCAACGTCCTGACTTTC. As protein: CASSHDRSGANVLTF.

The chain employs TRBV19 and TRBJ1-4; D possibly corresponds to TRBD1 (5 bases). CDR3 size: 14 residues. Looked up from germline, CDR1 is LNHDA and CDR2 is SQIVND (reference sequence). Trimming took off 3 bases at V and 7 bases at J, with 12 bases between the two ends. The CDR3 bases are TGTGCCAGTAGTATCGGAGGGAGGGGTGAAAAACTGTTTTTT. It is translated as CASSIGGRGEKLFF.

This chain joins TRBV2 and TRBJ2-1; 11 nucleotides match TRBD2. V dropped 7 bases and J dropped 0; count of bases not matched to a gene: 14. This CDR3 has 19 amino acids. Germline V gene data show CDR1 as SNHLY and CDR2 as FYNNEI. The CDR3 DNA is TGTGCCAGCACCTCCGCCGGGACTAGCGGTCCCAGCTCCTACAATGAGCAGTTCTTC. Translating gives CASTSAGTSGPSSYNEQFF.

The chain has TRBV2 and TRBJ1-3; D is uncertain. Germline V CDR1 and CDR2: SNHLY, FYNNEI. This CDR3 is built from 15 residues. V was shortened by 9 bases and J by 1 base, with 16 bases between the two germline ends. The CDR3, as DNA: TGTGCCAGTCTCCCCATGCCCAGGTCTGGAAACACCATATATTTT. Translated, it gives CASLPMPRSGNTIYF.

The chain links TRBV28 to TRBJ2-7; the match to TRBD2 covers 11 bases. Germline V CDR1 and CDR2: MDHEN, SYDVKM. V lost 3 bases, J lost 3 bases, and 7 bases stayed unmatched. This CDR3 contains 16 residues. The CDR3 reads CASSFPTSGGGYEQYF. The CDR3 nucleotides read TGTGCCAGCAGTTTCCCTACTAGCGGGGGTGGCTACGAGCAGTACTTC.

The table lists this clone with a few counts. The CDR3 loop reads CASSLGLARETQYF. CDR3 coding DNA: TGCGCCAGCAGCCTCGGACTAGCGAGGGAGACCCAGTACTTC. The V gene is TRBV5-1, the J gene TRBJ2-5; 9 bases are a match to TRBD2. Losses at the gene ends were 4 bases for V and 5 bases for J; bases not matched to a gene: 6. The CDR3 totals 14 residues. Germline V gene lookup returns CDR1 SGHRS and CDR2 YFSETQ.

This rearrangement joins TRBV7-9 to TRBJ1-2; TRBD1 matches 8 bases. This CDR3 is 16 amino acids long. The germline CDR1 and CDR2 sequences are SEHNR and FQNEAQ (reference sequence). V lost 2 bases, J lost 6 bases, and 11 bases stayed unmatched. CDR3: CASSLNTDREKDGYTF. In DNA, the CDR3 is TGTGCCAGCAGCTTAAATACGGACAGGGAGAAGGATGGCTACACCTTC.

DNA for the CDR3: TGTGCCAGCAGCGCCTCACCCAATACTATTTATGGCTACACCTTC. Residues: CASSASPNTIYGYTF. This sequence joins TRBV9 and TRBJ1-2; D not resolved. The V gene lost 3 bases and the J gene lost 5 bases, with 17 bases spanning the gap. Germline V CDR1 and CDR2: SGDLS, YYNGEE. The CDR3 has 15 residues. Using reference TRBV9 and TRBJ1-2 for the parts outside the CDR3, the full variable domain is DSGVTQTPKHLITATGQRVTLRCSPRSGDLSVYWYQQSLDQGLQFLIQYYNGEERAKGNILERFSAQQFPDLHSELNLSSLELGDSALYFCASSASPNTIYGYTFGSGTRLTVV.

This chain connects TRBV15 to TRBJ1-4, with TRBD1 matching over 9 bases. Germline lookup yields CDR1 LNHNV and CDR2 YYDKDF (reference sequence). The CDR3 has 15 amino acids. J gave up 7 bases and V 5 bases, and 8 bases lay outside the gene matches. CDR3 sequence: CATSGPGTGFEKLFF. Here the CDR3 DNA reads TGTGCCACCAGCGGACCCGGGACAGGGTTTGAAAAACTGTTTTTT. The full variable domain, completed using reference TRBV15 and TRBJ1-4, is DAMVIQNPRYQVTQFGKPVTLSCSQTLNHNVMYWYQQKSSQAPKLLFHYYDKDFNNEADTPDNFQSRRPNTSFCFLDIRSPGLGDTAMYLCATSGPGTGFEKLFFGSGTQLSVL.

This clone was recorded a few times. The rearrangement links TRBV7-9 to TRBJ1-4; unclear D gene. The germline gives CDR1 SEHNR, CDR2 FQNEAQ (reference sequence). Trimming left V 5 bases short and J 5 bases short, with 3 bases between. The CDR3 totals 11 residues. CDR3 DNA sequence: TGTGCCAGCAGCCTAAATGAAAAACTGTTTTTT. Protein: CASSLNEKLFF. Full variable domain (missing parts from reference TRBV7-9 and TRBJ1-4): DTGVSQNPRHKITKRGQNVTFRCDPISEHNRLYWYRQTLGQGPEFLTYFQNEAQLEKSRLLSDRFSAERPKGSFSTLEIQRTEQGDSAMYLCASSLNEKLFFGSGTQLSVL.